One sample yielded the 14 T cell receptor beta chains listed below, sequenced in a study of blood T cell dynamics during melanoma immunotherapy. Time point indicated: week 3, after first cycle of checkpoint inhibitor. Sequencing was performed with immunoSEQ multiplex PCR; in TCRdb, only in-frame clones are kept and a portion is missing. The sample holds approximately 6,300 clones, approximately 88% seen once. The specimen comprised blood, sampled from a patient treated with checkpoint blockade. The receptor set was obtained from a human donor with melanoma.

V usage is TRBV7-9 and J usage is TRBJ2-1; tentatively, D is TRBD1 or TRBD2 (5 bases each). Per the germline V gene, CDR1 is SEHNR and CDR2 is FQNEAQ (reference sequence). The CDR3 spans 13 residues. V was cut by 5 bases and J by 6 bases, with 11 bases left in between. For the CDR3, the DNA is TGTGCCAGCAGCGGGACCGGAGCCAATGAGCAGTTCTTC. The encoded protein is CASSGTGANEQFF.

This sequence joins TRBV16 and TRBJ2-7; D might be TRBD1 (5 bases). This CDR3 has 12 residues. Trimming removed 4 bases from V and 4 bases from J, with 8 bases in between. Germline CDR1 reads KGHSY; CDR2 reads FQNENV. The CDR3 nucleotides read TGTGCCAGCAGCCCCCAGGGTTACGAGCAGTACTTC. Its translation is CASSPQGYEQYF.

This clone was seen once. The chain employs TRBV5-1 and TRBJ2-5; TRBD1 agrees at 8 bases. The J call may not be correct, given that the DNA end is closer to TRBJ2-7. CDR3 size: 14 residues. CDR1 is SGHRS, CDR2 YFSETQ, per germline. In DNA form, the CDR3 reads TGCGCCAGCAGCTTGGAGCAGGGGGCTTCCGAGCAGTACTTC. Its protein is CASSLEQGASEQYF.

This clone was seen just once. J is TRBJ1-1 and V is TRBV6-6; no firm D call. V gave up 5 bases and J gave up 8 bases, with 9 bases separating them. Germline CDR1 reads MNHNY; CDR2 reads SVGAGI (reference sequence). This CDR3 has 11 amino acids. Written as DNA, the CDR3 is TGTGCCAGCAGTAACACACTGGAAGCTTTCTTT. It is translated as CASSNTLEAFF.

The V call is TRBV5-1, the J call TRBJ1-1, with a weak D call TRBD1 (6 bases). Germline V gene sequence: CDR1 SGHRS, CDR2 YFSETQ. The germline V and J ends were trimmed by 2 bases and 4 bases, with 15 bases remaining between them. The CDR3 consists of 15 residues. The CDR3 DNA reads as TGCGCCAGCAGCTTTTCAGGGGTCGGAACCACTGAAGCTTTCTTT. Translation: CASSFSGVGTTEAFF.

The chain employs TRBV5-3 and TRBJ1-3; no clear D. TRBV5-3 is recorded as an ORF, its role being uncertain. This CDR3 contains 14 residues. Trimming stripped 2 bases from V and 0 bases from J, with 6 bases between. CDR3 DNA: TGTGCCAGAAGCTTAAGAACCTCTGGAAACACCATATATTTT. The encoded protein is CARSLRTSGNTIYF.

This chain uses TRBV7-6 with TRBJ1-2, with unresolved D. V was pared by 9 bases and J by 4 bases, with 3 bases between. The CDR3 contains 9 residues. Per germline, CDR1 SGHVS and CDR2 FNYEAQ. CDR3 sequence: CARTYGYTF. The CDR3 nucleotides are TGTGCCAGGACCTATGGCTACACCTTC.

This rearrangement joins TRBV28 to TRBJ2-3, with 7 bases matching TRBD1. V was pared by 5 bases and J by 0 bases, with 2 bases of the junction left unmatched. Germline values: CDR1 MDHEN, CDR2 SYDVKM. The CDR3 runs 14 residues. The DNA for the CDR3 is TGTGCCAGCAGTCGACAGGGAAGCACAGATACGCAGTATTTT. Its translation is CASSRQGSTDTQYF.

The V call is TRBV7-9, the J call TRBJ2-1; TRBD2 is a possible D gene (7 bases). Germline V CDR1 and CDR2: SEHNR, FQNEAQ (reference sequence). The V gene lost 5 bases and the J gene lost 3 bases, with 14 bases spanning the gap. This CDR3 has 15 amino acids. DNA of the CDR3: TGTGCCAGCAGCCCGCCGGGGGGCAACTACAATGAGCAGTTCTTC. Amino acid sequence: CASSPPGGNYNEQFF. The full variable domain, rest sourced from reference TRBV7-9 and TRBJ2-1, is DTGVSQNPRHKITKRGQNVTFRCDPISEHNRLYWYRQTLGQGPEFLTYFQNEAQLEKSRLLSDRFSAERPKGSFSTLEIQRTEQGDSAMYLCASSPPGGNYNEQFFGPGTRLTVL.

This clone has just one count. The V and J genes are TRBV21-1 and TRBJ2-2; TRBD2, the table's D call, lacks a check against the DNA. TRBV21-1 is tagged as a pseudogene. The CDR3 consists of 17 residues. CDR3 coding DNA: TGTGCCAGCAGCAGGGTTAGCGGGGGGGCGGGCACCGGGGAGCTGTTTTTT. It encodes CASSRVSGGAGTGELFF.

V is TRBV5-8 and J is TRBJ1-1; D may be TRBD1 (5 bases). The V end lost 1 base, the J end lost 0 bases, and 19 bases lay between the germline ends. Per germline, CDR1 SGHTS and CDR2 YDEGEE. There are 18 residues in the CDR3. The CDR3 reads CASSLTSTASAMNTEAFF. The CDR3 DNA sequence: TGTGCCAGCAGCTTGACATCGACAGCTTCTGCAATGAACACTGAAGCTTTCTTT.

This chain joins TRBV27 and TRBJ2-2, with D possibly matching TRBD1 (5 bases). Between the trimmed V and J ends, which lost 2 bases and 6 bases, there was a span of 7 bases. The germline CDR1 and CDR2 sequences are MNHEY and SMNVEV (reference sequence). The CDR3 spans 13 residues. In DNA form, the CDR3 reads TGTGCCAGCAGTTTAGGGGCCCCCGGGGAGCTGTTTTTT. Its translation is CASSLGAPGELFF.

J is TRBJ2-5 and V is TRBV5-1; possibly TRBD1 for D (8 bases). Germline V lookup: CDR1 SGHRS, CDR2 YFSETQ. V lost 4 bases and J 5 bases, leaving 12 bases between the germline ends. The CDR3 is 13 amino acids. The DNA of the CDR3 is TGCGCCAGCAGCACACAGGGGGGGGAGACCCAGTACTTC. Protein product: CASSTQGGETQYF.

The genes are TRBV28 and TRBJ2-6, with D possibly matching TRBD2 (5 bases). Between the trimmed V and J ends, which lost 7 bases and 2 bases, there was a span of 9 bases. Germline values: CDR1 MDHEN, CDR2 SYDVKM. This CDR3 has 14 residues. CDR3 DNA sequence: TGTGCCAGCATCGGGGTCCCTGGGGCCAACGTCCTGACTTTC. Its translation: CASIGVPGANVLTF.